This T cell receptor (beta chain) is drawn from a study of OX40 agonist ivuxolimab in advanced cancers. The wider study: Eligibility rules accepted prior anti-PD-1, anti-PD-L1 or anti-CTLA-4 therapy, and around 40% had some.

Germline V gene sequence: CDR1 WNHNN, CDR2 SYGVQD (reference sequence). There are 14 residues in the CDR3. V lost 6 bases to trimming and J lost 4 bases; unmatched junction nucleotides: 8. Assay: immunoSEQ multiplex PCR; the TCRdb copy retains only in-frame clones and omits some. Of tens of thousands of clones in the sample, 81% were seen once. Comment on this clone: Its specificity is not known.

The study's findings and limits: Expanded clones tended on average to be more numerous among CD8+ T cells than CD4+. The authors did not determine the antigen specificity of the expanded peripheral T cells.

Sequenced here: CD4+ or CD8+ T cells sorted from blood, sampled in a trial of the OX40 agonist ivuxolimab. The sequence was collected from an adult with an advanced solid tumor such as melanoma, head and neck, liver or kidney cancer. The V and J genes are TRBV10-1 and TRBJ2-7, with 8 bases lining up with TRBD1. CDR3 protein: CASRRPTGGYEQYV. In nucleotides, the CDR3 is TGCGCCAGCAGAAGACCCACAGGGGGGTACGAGCAGTACGTC.